This T cell receptor beta chain was found in a study of control samples from healthy donors and cancer patients. The CDR3 is 13 amino acids. Germline lookup yields CDR1 WSHSY and CDR2 SAAADI. Trimming shortened V by 7 bases and J by 0 bases, and 10 bases separated the two germline ends. Using immunoSEQ multiplex PCR, the repertoire was profiled, and TCRdb retains in-frame clones only, with some absent. The sample records approximately 82,000 clones, 90% to 95% being singletons. The material sequenced was PBMCs. The sequence derives from a woman aged 35 to 49 with lung cancer. The chain combines TRBV10-2 with TRBJ2-7; D is unresolved. The CDR3 protein is CASTSPSSYEQYF. In nucleotides, the CDR3 is TGCGCCAGCACCAGCCCTAGCTCCTACGAGCAGTACTTC.